What follows describes a single T cell receptor beta chain. Its target is unknown. The germline CDR1 and CDR2 sequences are SEHNR and FQNEAQ (reference sequence). With V trimmed by 3 bases and J by 5 bases, 3 bases remained unmatched. The CDR3 is made up of 13 amino acids. 60 Vbeta and 13 Jbeta primers were used in PCR. Authors' methods: Some 9.9 million of about 80 million unique TCR beta chains were shared, per a later count. TCRdb's copy holds only in-frame clones and misses some; the assay was immunoSEQ multiplex PCR. Clonal size and the V and J genes are those of that table, whereas D and trimming came from the DNA. The sample has 150,000 to 200,000 clones; 75% to 90% are singletons. This specimen comes from a study of cytomegalovirus exposure and HLA in healthy donors. Study results and limitations: It emerged from a later analysis that several of the most significant clusters appeared to be linked to common viral pathogens.

The rearrangement joins TRBV7-9 to TRBJ2-7, with 8 bases identical to TRBD2. The sample taken for sequencing was PBMCs. The sequence came from a human donor in good health. The CDR3 is CASSFGTSDEQYF. For the CDR3, the DNA is TGTGCCAGCAGCTTCGGGACTAGTGACGAGCAGTACTTC.